These T cell receptor beta chains were read from a single sample in a study of T cell repertoires in urothelial bladder cancer. Method: immunoSEQ multiplex PCR; TCRdb's copy keeps in-frame clones and lacks some. The sample has about 1,300 clones; approximately 70% are singletons. Sequenced: tumor-infiltrating cells from bladder cancer. These receptors were obtained from a human donor with urothelial carcinoma. Both conserved end residues are part of each CDR3.

cdr3_aa | v_call
CASRIGNSIGNTIYF | TRBV19
CASSDATQCRRHQPQHF | TRBV4-2
CASGLELNTEAFF | TRBV6-1
CASRNWGAILTEAFF | TRBV5-6
CAWSVTSGSRAYEQYF | TRBV30
CASSSEVSYEQYF | TRBV7-8
CASRIRQGAYSYEQYF | TRBV6-7
CASSLSEGRVNSPLHF | TRBV7-6
CASLSRQGATEAFF | TRBV6-5
CASRPTGGLETQYF | TRBV6-5
CAWSPEDYGYTF | TRBV30
CASSLAGGQPQHF | TRBV7-2
CASSPLADGYTF | TRBV6-6
CASKTAGFMNTEAFF | TRBV19
CASTGTGNYGYTF | TRBV5-1
CASSLEFVRGISGNTIYF | TRBV7-9
CASSFEGHQGGELFF | TRBV5-6
CASSLERHSTEAFF | TRBV7-9
CASSSLAAPDTQYF | TRBV2
CASSLSPGLDIMNTEAFF | TRBV27
CASSDYAGGRSRYEQYF | TRBV10-1
CASSPADRYEQYF | TRBV11-3
CASIGTSGNEQFF | TRBV19
CASSLLRGATDTQYF | TRBV6-1
CASSLALIWAGEDTGELFF | TRBV7-9
CASSSLGGGRETQYF | TRBV7-9
CASSKEGLAGGGSYEQYF | TRBV4-1
CASSSIGLAGVSETQYF | TRBV27
CASKADQTFNQPQHF | TRBV6-1
CASSTAAGNTIYF | TRBV19
CASSPTRGHVGEQYF | TRBV7-2
CASSLTSLGEQYF | TRBV7-2
CAWSVRDRGFGQPQHF | TRBV30
CASTREDGGTGELFF | TRBV5-4
CASSTSGNWYEQFF | TRBV5-4
CASSLTGGSYEQYF | TRBV10-2
CASSLGGALGYGYTF | TRBV7-6
CASSERSGLAYTEAFF | TRBV10-2
CASSLGGTGGGEQYF | TRBV13
CASSVSYNYEQYF | TRBV6-1
CASSLLAGGKTDTQYF | TRBV5-6
CASSEALQGLQYF | TRBV6-1
CASSQKTTSTDTQYF | TRBV21-1
CASSQDLLAGASSYNEQFF | TRBV4-1
CASGLVLGRSTELFF | TRBV12-5
CASRQGNYGYTF | TRBV19
CSVGRGRPNEQFF | TRBV29-1
CASSFGHPVLLCTEAFF | TRBV7-7
CASSETLYTVNQPQHF | TRBV6-1
CASSQQGRNSPLHF | TRBV7-2
CASSLVSGEQYF | TRBV28
CATSRDQMDTEAFF | TRBV15